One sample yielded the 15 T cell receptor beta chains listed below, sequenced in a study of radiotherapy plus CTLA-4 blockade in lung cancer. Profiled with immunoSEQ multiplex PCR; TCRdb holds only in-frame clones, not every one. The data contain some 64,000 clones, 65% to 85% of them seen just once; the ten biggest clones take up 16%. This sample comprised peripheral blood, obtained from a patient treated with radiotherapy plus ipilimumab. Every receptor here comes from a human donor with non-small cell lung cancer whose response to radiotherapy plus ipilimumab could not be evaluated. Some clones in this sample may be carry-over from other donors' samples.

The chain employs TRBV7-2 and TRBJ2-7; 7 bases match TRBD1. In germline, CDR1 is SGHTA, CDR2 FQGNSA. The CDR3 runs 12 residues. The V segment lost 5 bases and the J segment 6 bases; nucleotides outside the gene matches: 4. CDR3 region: CASSVTGPEQYF. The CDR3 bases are TGTGCCAGCAGCGTGACAGGGCCCGAGCAGTACTTC.

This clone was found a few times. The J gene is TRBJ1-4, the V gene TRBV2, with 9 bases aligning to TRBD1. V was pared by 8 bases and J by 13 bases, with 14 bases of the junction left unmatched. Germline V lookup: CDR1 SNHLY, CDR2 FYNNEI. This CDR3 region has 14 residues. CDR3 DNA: TGTGCCAGCGTCGGGACAGGGATTTATGGGGGACTGTTTTTT. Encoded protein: CASVGTGIYGGLFF.

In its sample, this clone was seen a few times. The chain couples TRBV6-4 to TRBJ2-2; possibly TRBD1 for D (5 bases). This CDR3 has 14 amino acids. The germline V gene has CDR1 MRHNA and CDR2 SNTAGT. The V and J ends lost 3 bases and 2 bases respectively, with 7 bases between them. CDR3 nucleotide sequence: TGTGCCAGCAGTGAACAGGTTAACACCGGGGAGCTGTTTTTT. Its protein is CASSEQVNTGELFF.

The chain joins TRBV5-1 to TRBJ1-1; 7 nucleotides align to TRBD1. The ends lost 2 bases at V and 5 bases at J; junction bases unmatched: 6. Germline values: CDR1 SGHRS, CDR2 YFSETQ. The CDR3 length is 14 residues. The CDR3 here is CASSFQGEGTEAFF. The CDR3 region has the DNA TGCGCCAGCAGCTTTCAGGGGGAAGGGACTGAAGCTTTCTTT.

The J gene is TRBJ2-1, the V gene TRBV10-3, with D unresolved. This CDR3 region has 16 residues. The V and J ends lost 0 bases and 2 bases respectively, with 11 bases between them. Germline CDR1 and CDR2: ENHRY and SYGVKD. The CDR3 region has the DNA TGTGCCATCAGTGAGTCCCTGCGCACTCCCTACAATGAGCAGTTCTTC. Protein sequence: CAISESLRTPYNEQFF.

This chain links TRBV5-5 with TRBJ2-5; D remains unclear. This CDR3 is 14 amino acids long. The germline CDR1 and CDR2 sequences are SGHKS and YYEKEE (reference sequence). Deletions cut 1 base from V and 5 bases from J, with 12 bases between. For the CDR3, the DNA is TGTGCCAGCAGCTTGTACAGCCCGGCGGAGACCCAGTACTTC. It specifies CASSLYSPAETQYF.

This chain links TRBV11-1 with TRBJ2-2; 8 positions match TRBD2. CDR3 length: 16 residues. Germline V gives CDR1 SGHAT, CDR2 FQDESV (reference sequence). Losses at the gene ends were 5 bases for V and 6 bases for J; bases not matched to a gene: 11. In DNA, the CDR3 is TGTGCCAGCAGCCCTCCGGGGGGGTTGTGGGCCGGGGAGCTGTTTTTT. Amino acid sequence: CASSPPGGLWAGELFF.

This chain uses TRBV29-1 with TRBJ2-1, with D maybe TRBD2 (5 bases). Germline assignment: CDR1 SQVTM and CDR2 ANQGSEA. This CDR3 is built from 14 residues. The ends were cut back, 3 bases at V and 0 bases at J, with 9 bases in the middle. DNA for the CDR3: TGCAGCGTTGAGCGGGCTAGCTCCTACAATGAGCAGTTCTTC. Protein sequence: CSVERASSYNEQFF.

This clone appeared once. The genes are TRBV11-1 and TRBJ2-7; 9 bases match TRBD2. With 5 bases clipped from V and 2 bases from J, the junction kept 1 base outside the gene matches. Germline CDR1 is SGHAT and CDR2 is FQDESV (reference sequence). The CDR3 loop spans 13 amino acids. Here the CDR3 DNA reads TGTGCCAGCAGCGGCGGGGGGGCCTACGAGCAGTACTTC. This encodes CASSGGGAYEQYF.

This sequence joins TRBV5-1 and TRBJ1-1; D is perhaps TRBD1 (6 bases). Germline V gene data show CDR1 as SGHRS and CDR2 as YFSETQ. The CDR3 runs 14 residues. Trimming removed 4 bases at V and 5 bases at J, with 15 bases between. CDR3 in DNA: TGCGCCAGCAGCCCTTCGACAGGAATGACTGAAGCTTTCTTT. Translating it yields CASSPSTGMTEAFF.

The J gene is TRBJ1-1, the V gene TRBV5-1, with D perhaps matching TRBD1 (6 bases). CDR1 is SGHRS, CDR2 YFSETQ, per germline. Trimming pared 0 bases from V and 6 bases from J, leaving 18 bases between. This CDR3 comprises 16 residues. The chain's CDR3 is CASSLVGTRLTSEAFF. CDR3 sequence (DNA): TGCGCCAGCAGCTTGGTGGGGACAAGGCTCACGTCTGAAGCTTTCTTT.

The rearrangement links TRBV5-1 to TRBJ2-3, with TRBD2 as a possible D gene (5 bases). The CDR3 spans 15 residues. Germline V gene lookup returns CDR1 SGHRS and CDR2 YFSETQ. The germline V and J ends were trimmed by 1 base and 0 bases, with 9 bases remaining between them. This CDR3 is CASSLFSASTDTQYF. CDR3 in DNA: TGCGCCAGCAGCTTGTTTAGCGCCAGCACAGATACGCAGTATTTT.

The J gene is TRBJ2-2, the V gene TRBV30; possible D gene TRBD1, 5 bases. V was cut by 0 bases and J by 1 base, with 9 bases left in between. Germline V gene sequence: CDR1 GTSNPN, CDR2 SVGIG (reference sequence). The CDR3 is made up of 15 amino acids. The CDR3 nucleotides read TGTGCCTGGAGTGTACTCAGGGTGAACACCGGGGAGCTGTTTTTT. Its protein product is CAWSVLRVNTGELFF.

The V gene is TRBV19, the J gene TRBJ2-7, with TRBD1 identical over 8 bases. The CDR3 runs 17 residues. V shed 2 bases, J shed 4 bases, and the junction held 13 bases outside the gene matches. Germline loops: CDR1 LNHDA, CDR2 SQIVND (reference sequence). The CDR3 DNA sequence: TGTGCCAGTAGTATAAACCCCTCCGACAGGGGCTGGTACGAGCAGTACTTC. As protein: CASSINPSDRGWYEQYF.

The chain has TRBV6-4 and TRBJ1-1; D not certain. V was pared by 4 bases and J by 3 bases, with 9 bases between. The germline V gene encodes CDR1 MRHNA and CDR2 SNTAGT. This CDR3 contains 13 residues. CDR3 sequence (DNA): TGTGCCAGCAGTGTGCAGGTGGACACTGAAGCTTTCTTT. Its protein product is CASSVQVDTEAFF.